The 12 T cell receptor beta chains listed next were all sequenced from one sample in a study of T cell changes during pregnancy in multiple sclerosis. The assay was immunoSEQ multiplex PCR, and TCRdb's table has in-frame clones only and misses some. The profile covers approximately 130,000 clones, with roughly 92% appearing a single time and 6.2% taken by the ten largest. The material was peripheral blood, obtained before pregnancy. These receptors were obtained from a female donor with multiple sclerosis, enrolled in a pregnancy study.

The gene calls are TRBV7-8 and TRBJ2-1, with D tentatively TRBD2 (6 bases). CDR1 and CDR2 from the germline V gene are SGHVS and FQNEAQ. The CDR3 runs to 14 residues. Trimming shortened V by 2 bases and J by 6 bases, and 11 bases separated the two germline ends. DNA of the CDR3: TGTGCCAGCAGCTTATGGGGCGGGGTCAATGAGCAGTTCTTC. Translating it yields CASSLWGGVNEQFF.

As concerns this clone: Other DNA sequences in this specimen translate into the identical CDR3. The chain recombines TRBV7-3 with TRBJ2-2, with 7 nucleotides matching TRBD1. The germline V gene has CDR1 SGHTA and CDR2 FQGTGA. CDR3 length: 14 residues. Trimming removed 5 bases from V and 3 bases from J; junction bases left unmatched: 3. CDR3 in amino acids: CASSLTGDTGELFF. The CDR3 region has the DNA TGTGCCAGCAGCCTCACAGGGGACACCGGGGAGCTGTTTTTT.

The rearrangement uses TRBV6-6 and TRBJ1-1; no firm D call. Germline V lookup: CDR1 MNHNY, CDR2 SVGAGI (reference sequence). V was clipped by 0 bases and J by 0 bases, with 8 bases between them. This CDR3 region has 15 residues. The CDR3 DNA reads as TGTGCCAGCAGTTACTCGGAGCGGGTGAACACTGAAGCTTTCTTT. Encoded protein: CASSYSERVNTEAFF.

V usage is TRBV4-1 and J usage is TRBJ2-3, with TRBD1 identical over 11 bases. This CDR3 comprises 16 residues. V gave up 5 bases and J gave up 3 bases; unmatched junction bases: 7. CDR1 and CDR2 from the germline V gene are MGHRA and YSYEKL. CDR3 bases: TGCGCCAGCAGCTCTCGGGACAGGGGGGAGACAGATACGCAGTATTTT. Translation: CASSSRDRGETDTQYF.

In regard to this clone: Different DNA sequences within this sample yield the same CDR3. The CDR3 sequence is CASSLGGSGANVLTF. CDR3 nucleotides: TGTGCCAGCAGCTTAGGCGGCTCTGGGGCCAACGTCCTGACTTTC. The rearrangement uses TRBV7-2 and TRBJ2-6; D unclear. Looked up from germline, CDR1 is SGHTA and CDR2 is FQGNSA. V was clipped by 1 base and J by 0 bases, with 4 bases between them. The CDR3 is made up of 15 amino acids.

In this sample, this clone turned up a few times. The V gene is TRBV2, the J gene TRBJ1-3; 12 bases line up with TRBD1. Germline V gene lookup returns CDR1 SNHLY and CDR2 FYNNEI. V lost 4 bases to trimming and J lost 0 bases; unmatched junction nucleotides: 19. This CDR3 comprises 22 residues. Here the CDR3 reads CASSVAEFPGQGAIRSGNTIYF. CDR3 coding DNA: TGTGCCAGCAGTGTGGCTGAATTCCCGGGACAGGGGGCAATCCGCTCTGGAAACACCATATATTTT.

The chain couples TRBV30 to TRBJ1-4, with 8 nucleotides matching TRBD1. The J segment lost 7 bases and the V segment lost 1 base, leaving 5 bases of the junction unmatched. The germline gives CDR1 GTSNPN, CDR2 SVGIG (reference sequence). There are 14 residues in the CDR3. The CDR3 protein is CAWSGMGTGEKLFF. In DNA, the CDR3 is TGTGCCTGGAGTGGAATGGGGACAGGTGAAAAACTGTTTTTT.

There are a few counts of this clone. This rearrangement joins TRBV29-1 to TRBJ1-1, with TRBD1 as a possible D gene (5 bases). The CDR3 contains 10 residues. Germline V gives CDR1 SQVTM, CDR2 ANQGSEA. The CDR3 DNA reads as TGCAGTTCGGGGGACACTGAAGCTTTCTTT. Its translation is CSSGDTEAFF.

The CDR3: CASRGGAGANVLTF. The CDR3 nucleotides read TGTGCCAGCAGGGGAGGGGCTGGGGCCAACGTCCTGACTTTC. This chain uses TRBV6-5 with TRBJ2-6; 7 bases map to TRBD2. Germline values: CDR1 MNHEY, CDR2 SVGAGI. CDR3 size: 14 residues. J was trimmed by 2 bases and V by 6 bases; bases with no gene match: 1.

The gene calls are TRBV28 and TRBJ1-1; D uncertain. Trimming shortened V by 5 bases and J by 0 bases, and 7 bases separated the two germline ends. CDR1 is MDHEN, CDR2 SYDVKM, per germline. There are 13 residues in the CDR3. DNA of the CDR3: TGTGCCAGCAGTCCACCAGTGAACACTGAAGCTTTCTTT. Protein product: CASSPPVNTEAFF.

The gene calls are TRBV9 and TRBJ2-7, with 9 positions matching TRBD2. J was trimmed by 7 bases and V by 0 bases; bases with no gene match: 5. CDR1 and CDR2 (germline): SGDLS, YYNGEE. CDR3 length: 14 residues. CDR3 loop: CASSVDYSGGEQYF. As DNA, the CDR3 is TGTGCCAGCAGCGTAGATTATAGCGGGGGTGAGCAGTACTTC.

The rearrangement joins TRBV18 to TRBJ2-5; no definite D call. V was shortened by 4 bases and J by 2 bases, with 14 bases between the two germline ends. CDR3 length: 15 amino acids. Germline V gene data show CDR1 as KGHSH and CDR2 as LQKENI. The CDR3 DNA reads TGTGCCAGCTCACTGCAATCGTGGCAGCAAGAGACCCAGTACTTC. This codes for CASSLQSWQQETQYF.